This TCR beta chain was sequenced in a study of identical twins. Study-wide findings and caveats: Models came in too low on out-of-frame TCR alpha sharing in monozygotic twins.

Notes on this clonotype: Its target is not known.

This CDR3 contains 15 residues. Trimming at V came to 5 bases and at J to 9 bases, leaving 9 bases not matched to a gene. From germline, CDR1 is SGHAT and CDR2 FQNNGV. TCRdb re-called the 5' RACE reads with MiXCR, one entry per CDR3 protein. The table shows a few hundred thousand distinct CDR3 sequences, with roughly a quarter occurring only once. The same sample was also studied in work on T cells expressing NK-cell markers. Per that paper: Similarly, these clonotypes led the CD3+CD56-NKG2C+ fraction as well in a handful of donors.

The V gene is TRBV11-2, the J gene TRBJ2-1; 11 positions agree with TRBD2. Input material: CD4+ T cells sorted from blood. The sequence came from a woman under 30 in good health. The CDR3 here is CASSRTSGRYGEQFF. CDR3 nucleotide sequence: TGTGCCAGCAGCCGAACTAGCGGGAGATATGGTGAGCAGTTCTTC.